These T cell receptor beta chains were read from a single sample in a study of naive and memory T cell subsets. Using its own MiXCR run on the UMI-ligation and nested PCR reads, TCRdb lists one record per CDR3 protein. This table holds about 80,000 distinct CDR3 sequences, over 10% found once. The sequencing sample was made of central memory CD4+ T cells from blood. These receptors were taken from a human donor in good health. The CDR3 runs from the conserved cysteine through the conserved F or W. The D gene is left open where the match is weak. Clone sizes are given selectively: once, few, many, or a class where the clone is expanded.

V gene: TRBV6-6; D gene: NA; J gene: TRBJ1-5; clone size: NA; CDR3 length: 17; CDR3 protein: CASSRPSWQGDNQPQHF; CDR3 DNA: TGTGCCAGCAGCCGGCCTAGTTGGCAGGGCGACAATCAGCCCCAGCATTTT
V gene: TRBV7-4; D gene: TRBD1; J gene: TRBJ2-7; clone size: NA; CDR3 length: 15; CDR3 protein: CASSLRTGQVYEQYF; CDR3 DNA: TGTGCCAGCAGCTTACGGACAGGGCAAGTCTACGAGCAGTACTTC
V gene: TRBV12-3/TRBV12-4; D gene: NA; J gene: TRBJ2-3; clone size: NA; CDR3 length: 15; CDR3 protein: CASRLTAAYTDTQYF; CDR3 DNA: TGTGCCAGCAGGCTCACAGCGGCATACACAGATACGCAGTATTTT
V gene: TRBV7-2; D gene: TRBD2; J gene: TRBJ2-4; clone size: many; CDR3 length: 13; CDR3 protein: CASSPFREGVQYF; CDR3 DNA: TGTGCCAGCAGCCCCTTCCGGGAGGGAGTTCAGTACTTC
V gene: TRBV19; D gene: TRBD1; J gene: TRBJ2-7; clone size: few; CDR3 length: 15; CDR3 protein: CASKGRQGHTYEQYF; CDR3 DNA: TGTGCCAGTAAGGGAAGACAGGGACATACCTACGAGCAGTACTTC
V gene: TRBV27; D gene: TRBD1; J gene: TRBJ1-2; clone size: NA; CDR3 length: 15; CDR3 protein: CASSFREGQVYGYTF; CDR3 DNA: TGTGCCAGCAGTTTCCGGGAAGGACAGGTCTATGGCTACACCTTC
V gene: TRBV3-1; D gene: TRBD1; J gene: TRBJ1-1; clone size: few; CDR3 length: 13; CDR3 protein: CASSPGQVPEAFF; CDR3 DNA: TGTGCCAGCAGCCCGGGACAGGTGCCTGAAGCTTTCTTT
V gene: TRBV6-5; D gene: TRBD1; J gene: TRBJ2-3; clone size: once; CDR3 length: 12; CDR3 protein: CASSYLQGAQYF; CDR3 DNA: TGTGCCAGCAGTTACCTACAGGGGGCGCAGTATTTT
V gene: TRBV27; D gene: TRBD2; J gene: TRBJ2-3; clone size: NA; CDR3 length: 13; CDR3 protein: CASTGLGSDTQYF; CDR3 DNA: TGTGCCAGCACCGGACTAGGGTCAGATACGCAGTATTTT
V gene: TRBV5-4; D gene: TRBD1; J gene: TRBJ2-7; clone size: NA; CDR3 length: 14; CDR3 protein: CASSLGQGLDEQYF; CDR3 DNA: TGTGCCAGCAGCTTGGGACAGGGATTGGACGAGCAGTACTTC
V gene: TRBV10-3; D gene: NA; J gene: TRBJ2-3; clone size: many; CDR3 length: 14; CDR3 protein: CAISDRGGADTQYF; CDR3 DNA: TGTGCCATCAGTGACAGGGGAGGCGCAGATACGCAGTATTTT
V gene: TRBV5-6; D gene: TRBD1; J gene: TRBJ2-7; clone size: few; CDR3 length: 15; CDR3 protein: CASTTSTGGDYEQYF; CDR3 DNA: TGTGCCAGCACGACGTCGACAGGGGGCGACTACGAGCAGTACTTC
V gene: TRBV20-1; D gene: TRBD2; J gene: TRBJ2-5; clone size: NA; CDR3 length: 15; CDR3 protein: CSAMEWLAGGKTQYF; CDR3 DNA: TGCAGTGCTATGGAATGGCTAGCGGGAGGAAAGACCCAGTACTTC
V gene: TRBV29-1; D gene: NA; J gene: TRBJ2-7; clone size: few; CDR3 length: 12; CDR3 protein: CSVTGSSYEQYF; CDR3 DNA: TGCAGCGTTACAGGGAGTTCCTACGAGCAGTACTTC
V gene: TRBV14; D gene: NA; J gene: TRBJ2-7; clone size: NA; CDR3 length: 12; CDR3 protein: CASARYTYEQYF; CDR3 DNA: TGTGCCAGCGCCCGTTATACCTACGAGCAGTACTTC
V gene: TRBV6-2/TRBV6-3; D gene: TRBD1; J gene: TRBJ1-5; clone size: few; CDR3 length: 15; CDR3 protein: CASSYQGASNQPQHF; CDR3 DNA: TGTGCCAGCAGTTACCAGGGGGCGAGCAATCAGCCCCAGCATTTT
V gene: TRBV7-9; D gene: TRBD2; J gene: TRBJ2-1; clone size: many; CDR3 length: 18; CDR3 protein: CASSTWALAGVSLNEQFF; CDR3 DNA: TGTGCCAGCAGCACATGGGCACTAGCGGGAGTTAGTTTGAATGAGCAGTTCTTC
V gene: TRBV20-1; D gene: TRBD2; J gene: TRBJ2-1; clone size: NA; CDR3 length: 14; CDR3 protein: CSARMGLGYNEQFF; CDR3 DNA: TGCAGTGCTAGAATGGGACTAGGTTACAATGAGCAGTTCTTC
V gene: TRBV24-1; D gene: NA; J gene: TRBJ2-1; clone size: few; CDR3 length: 15; CDR3 protein: CATSGTSGLEHEQFF; CDR3 DNA: TGTGCCACCAGCGGGACGAGCGGGTTGGAGCATGAGCAGTTCTTC
V gene: TRBV30; D gene: NA; J gene: TRBJ2-3; clone size: few; CDR3 length: 15; CDR3 protein: CAWSGLALSTDTQYF; CDR3 DNA: TGTGCCTGGAGTGGGCTAGCCCTTAGCACAGATACGCAGTATTTT
V gene: TRBV29-1; D gene: NA; J gene: TRBJ1-2; clone size: NA; CDR3 length: 12; CDR3 protein: CSAGTDPYGYTF; CDR3 DNA: TGCAGCGCCGGGACCGACCCCTATGGCTACACCTTC
V gene: TRBV11-2; D gene: NA; J gene: TRBJ2-3; clone size: NA; CDR3 length: 15; CDR3 protein: CASSLMTGRTDTQYF; CDR3 DNA: TGTGCCAGCAGCTTAATGACGGGTCGCACAGATACGCAGTATTTT
V gene: TRBV29-1; D gene: NA; J gene: TRBJ2-5; clone size: many; CDR3 length: 11; CDR3 protein: CSVPLAGTQYF; CDR3 DNA: TGCAGCGTTCCGTTGGCGGGGACCCAGTACTTC
V gene: TRBV29-1; D gene: TRBD2; J gene: TRBJ2-3; clone size: few; CDR3 length: 14; CDR3 protein: CSAQRERFRDTQYF; CDR3 DNA: TGCAGCGCTCAGCGGGAGAGGTTTAGGGATACGCAGTATTTT
V gene: TRBV6-2/TRBV6-3; D gene: NA; J gene: TRBJ2-3; clone size: NA; CDR3 length: 14; CDR3 protein: CASSYRSVGDTQYF; CDR3 DNA: TGTGCCAGCAGTTACCGATCCGTCGGGGATACGCAGTATTTT
V gene: TRBV4-1; D gene: NA; J gene: TRBJ2-6; clone size: NA; CDR3 length: 18; CDR3 protein: CASSQDFKGLAGANVLTF; CDR3 DNA: TGCGCCAGCAGCCAAGATTTTAAGGGTCTGGCTGGGGCCAACGTCCTGACTTTC
V gene: TRBV28; D gene: NA; J gene: TRBJ2-7; clone size: many; CDR3 length: 10; CDR3 protein: CASGSYEQYF; CDR3 DNA: TGTGCGAGCGGGTCCTACGAGCAGTACTTC
V gene: TRBV6-1; D gene: NA; J gene: TRBJ1-4; clone size: once; CDR3 length: 16; CDR3 protein: CASSDSGASTNEKLFF; CDR3 DNA: TGTGCCAGCAGTGATTCGGGGGCCTCCACTAATGAAAAACTGTTTTTT
V gene: TRBV7-2; D gene: NA; J gene: TRBJ1-3; clone size: NA; CDR3 length: 13; CDR3 protein: CASSLGSGNTIYF; CDR3 DNA: TGTGCCAGCAGCTTAGGATCTGGAAACACCATATATTTT
V gene: TRBV18; D gene: TRBD1; J gene: TRBJ2-7; clone size: many; CDR3 length: 14; CDR3 protein: CASSRAGTAYEQYF; CDR3 DNA: TGTGCCAGCTCACGGGCCGGGACAGCCTACGAGCAGTACTTC
V gene: TRBV20-1; D gene: NA; J gene: TRBJ1-1; clone size: many; CDR3 length: 11; CDR3 protein: CSARVTTEAFF; CDR3 DNA: TGCAGTGCTAGAGTGACCACTGAAGCTTTCTTT
V gene: TRBV7-2; D gene: NA; J gene: TRBJ1-4; clone size: many; CDR3 length: 15; CDR3 protein: CASSLGGPANEKLFF; CDR3 DNA: TGTGCCAGCAGCTTAGGAGGTCCAGCTAATGAAAAACTGTTTTTT
V gene: TRBV18; D gene: TRBD2; J gene: TRBJ2-3; clone size: few; CDR3 length: 14; CDR3 protein: CASSPPGGADTQYF; CDR3 DNA: TGTGCCAGCTCACCACCGGGAGGGGCAGATACGCAGTATTTT
V gene: TRBV12-3/TRBV12-4; D gene: TRBD1; J gene: TRBJ1-5; clone size: many; CDR3 length: 14; CDR3 protein: CASSTGQGEQPQHF; CDR3 DNA: TGTGCCAGCAGTACGGGACAGGGAGAACAGCCCCAGCATTTT
V gene: TRBV30; D gene: NA; J gene: TRBJ2-5; clone size: few; CDR3 length: 13; CDR3 protein: CAWSIGGWETQYF; CDR3 DNA: TGTGCCTGGAGTATAGGGGGTTGGGAGACCCAGTACTTC
V gene: TRBV3-1; D gene: NA; J gene: TRBJ2-7; clone size: few; CDR3 length: 15; CDR3 protein: CASSQGRGRAYEQYF; CDR3 DNA: TGTGCCAGCAGCCAAGGTCGGGGCAGGGCCTACGAGCAGTACTTC
V gene: TRBV9; D gene: NA; J gene: TRBJ2-5; clone size: few; CDR3 length: 13; CDR3 protein: CASSSDKDGTQYF; CDR3 DNA: TGTGCCAGCAGCTCCGACAAAGACGGGACCCAGTACTTC
V gene: TRBV15; D gene: NA; J gene: TRBJ2-1; clone size: many; CDR3 length: 16; CDR3 protein: CATSRNVGYGENEQFF; CDR3 DNA: TGTGCCACCAGCCGGAACGTGGGCTATGGAGAGAATGAGCAGTTCTTC
V gene: TRBV11-2; D gene: NA; J gene: TRBJ2-6; clone size: few; CDR3 length: 18; CDR3 protein: CASSPRGGVNAGANVLTF; CDR3 DNA: TGTGCCAGCAGCCCCAGGGGGGGAGTTAATGCTGGGGCCAACGTCCTGACTTTC